The clone carrying this T cell receptor beta chain was observed a handful of times. The antigen remains unidentified. The data stem from a study of T cells in Graves' hyperthyroidism and ophthalmopathy. Study-level findings and limits: Model predictions of ophthalmopathy came a median around 7.1 months before onset.

Germline trimming cut 9 bases from V and 6 bases from J; bases unmatched to any gene: 8. The CDR3 totals 15 residues. Looked up from germline, CDR1 is LNHDA and CDR2 is SQIVND (reference sequence). Amplified regions were TCR beta CDR3 sequences from RNA transcripts. HTBI primers were employed in a first-round RT-PCR of the TCR CDR3. TCRdb re-called the multiplex PCR reads through MiXCR, storing one row per CDR3 protein. The sample holds approximately 430,000 distinct CDR3 sequences, approximately 14% seen once. An absence of ophthalmopathy progression within 18 months meant stable Graves' hyperthyroidism. These patients, aged 18 to 65, had recently diagnosed hyperthyroidism lasting under 2 months. Orbital computed tomography, thyroid ultrasound, serum thyroxine and TRAb, and clinical symptoms together informed the diagnoses.

Sequences were obtained from blood. The receptor was isolated from a woman under 30 with Graves' hyperthyroidism. V and J are TRBV19 and TRBJ1-6, with 10 bases identical to TRBD1. CDR3 sequence: CASSWTGGGNSPLHF. CDR3 nucleotides: TGTGCCAGCTCTTGGACAGGGGGTGGTAATTCACCCCTCCACTTT.